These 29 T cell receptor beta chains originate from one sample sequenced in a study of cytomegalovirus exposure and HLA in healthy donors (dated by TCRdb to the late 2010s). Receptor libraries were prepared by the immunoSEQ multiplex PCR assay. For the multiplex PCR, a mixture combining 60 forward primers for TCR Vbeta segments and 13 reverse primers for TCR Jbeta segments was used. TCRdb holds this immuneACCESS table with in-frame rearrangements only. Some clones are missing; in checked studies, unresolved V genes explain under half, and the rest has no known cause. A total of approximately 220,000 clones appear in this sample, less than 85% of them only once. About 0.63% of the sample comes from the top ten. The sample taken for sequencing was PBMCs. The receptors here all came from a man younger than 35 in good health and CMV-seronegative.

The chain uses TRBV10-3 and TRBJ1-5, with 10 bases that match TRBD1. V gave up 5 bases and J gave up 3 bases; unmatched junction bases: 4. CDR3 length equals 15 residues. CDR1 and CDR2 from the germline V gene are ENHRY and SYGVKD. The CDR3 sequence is CAISPGTGDNQPQHF. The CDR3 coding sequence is TGTGCCATCAGTCCCGGGACAGGGGACAATCAGCCCCAGCATTTT.

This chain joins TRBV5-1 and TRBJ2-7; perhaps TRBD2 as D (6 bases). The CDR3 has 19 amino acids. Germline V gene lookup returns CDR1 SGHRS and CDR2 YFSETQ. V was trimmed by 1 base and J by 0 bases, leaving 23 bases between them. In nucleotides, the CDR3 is TGCGCCAGCAGCTTGCTTCCGGGGCTCCAACGGGGGAGCTCCTACGAGCAGTACTTC. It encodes CASSLLPGLQRGSSYEQYF.

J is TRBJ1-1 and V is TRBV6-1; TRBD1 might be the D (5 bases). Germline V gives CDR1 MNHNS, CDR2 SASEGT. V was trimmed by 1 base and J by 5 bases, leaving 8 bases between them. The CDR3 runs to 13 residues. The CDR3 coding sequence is TGTGCCAGCAGTGAAGTCGGGGGGACTGAAGCTTTCTTT. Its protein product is CASSEVGGTEAFF.

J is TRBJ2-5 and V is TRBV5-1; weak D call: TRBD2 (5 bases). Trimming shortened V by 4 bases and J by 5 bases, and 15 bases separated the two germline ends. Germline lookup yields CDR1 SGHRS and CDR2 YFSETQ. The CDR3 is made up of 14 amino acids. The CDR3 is CASSPGLSRETQYF. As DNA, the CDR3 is TGCGCCAGCAGCCCGGGATTAAGTAGGGAGACCCAGTACTTC. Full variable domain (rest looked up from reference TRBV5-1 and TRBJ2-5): KAGVTQTPRYLIKTRGQQVTLSCSPISGHRSVSWYQQTPGQGLQFLFEYFSETQRNKGNFPGRFSGRQFSNSRSEMNVSTLELGDSALYLCASSPGLSRETQYFGPGTRLLVL.

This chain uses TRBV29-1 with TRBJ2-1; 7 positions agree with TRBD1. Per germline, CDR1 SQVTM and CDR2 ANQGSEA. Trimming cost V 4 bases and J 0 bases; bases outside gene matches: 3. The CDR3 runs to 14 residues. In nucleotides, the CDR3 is TGCAGCGTTGTCAGGGGGAGCTCCTACAATGAGCAGTTCTTC. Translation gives CSVVRGSSYNEQFF.

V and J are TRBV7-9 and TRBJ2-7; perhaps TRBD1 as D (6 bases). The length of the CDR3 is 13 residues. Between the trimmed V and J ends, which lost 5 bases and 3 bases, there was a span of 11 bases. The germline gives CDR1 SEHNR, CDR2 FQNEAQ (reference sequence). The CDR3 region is CASSTDRIYEQYF. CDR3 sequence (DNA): TGTGCCAGCAGCACGGACAGAATCTACGAGCAGTACTTC.

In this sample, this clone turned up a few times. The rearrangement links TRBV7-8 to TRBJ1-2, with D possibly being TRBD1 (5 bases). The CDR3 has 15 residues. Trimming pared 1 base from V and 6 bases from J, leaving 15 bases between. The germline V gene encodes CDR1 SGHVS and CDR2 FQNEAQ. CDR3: CASSLDVAGHNGYTF. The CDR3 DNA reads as TGTGCCAGCAGCTTAGACGTGGCAGGGCATAATGGCTACACCTTC.

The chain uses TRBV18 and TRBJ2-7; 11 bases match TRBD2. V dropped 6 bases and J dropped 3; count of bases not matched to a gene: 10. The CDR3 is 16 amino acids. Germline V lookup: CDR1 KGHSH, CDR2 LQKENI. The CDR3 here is CASSPNLAGGHYEQYF. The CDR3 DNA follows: TGTGCCAGCTCCCCTAACCTAGCGGGAGGCCACTACGAGCAGTACTTC.

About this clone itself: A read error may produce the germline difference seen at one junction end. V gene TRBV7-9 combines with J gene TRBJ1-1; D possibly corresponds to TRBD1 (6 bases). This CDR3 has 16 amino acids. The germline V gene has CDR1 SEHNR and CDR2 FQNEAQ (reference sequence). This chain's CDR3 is CSSSPQGGALGPQAFF. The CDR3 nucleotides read TGTTCCAGCAGCCCACAGGGAGGGGCCCTCGGACCGCAAGCTTTCTTT.

DNA of the CDR3: TGTGCCAGCAGTTTCGGGGGACAGGGACTGGCAGATACGCAGTATTTT. This gives the protein CASSFGGQGLADTQYF. The chain carries TRBV6-5 and TRBJ2-3, with 9 bases lining up with TRBD1. Germline V gene data show CDR1 as MNHEY and CDR2 as SVGAGI. Trimming removed 4 bases from V and 4 bases from J; junction bases left unmatched: 9. The CDR3 runs to 16 residues.

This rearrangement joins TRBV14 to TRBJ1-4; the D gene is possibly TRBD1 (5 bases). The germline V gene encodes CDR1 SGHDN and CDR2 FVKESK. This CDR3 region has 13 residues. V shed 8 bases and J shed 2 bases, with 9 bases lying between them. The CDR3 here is CASGSGTNEKLFF. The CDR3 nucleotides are TGTGCCAGCGGCTCAGGGACTAATGAAAAACTGTTTTTT.

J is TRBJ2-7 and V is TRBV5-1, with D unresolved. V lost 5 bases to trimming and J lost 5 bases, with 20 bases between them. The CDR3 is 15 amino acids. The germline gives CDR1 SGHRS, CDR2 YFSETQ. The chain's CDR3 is CASSFENFGWNEQYF. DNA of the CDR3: TGCGCCAGCAGTTTCGAAAACTTCGGGTGGAACGAGCAGTACTTC.

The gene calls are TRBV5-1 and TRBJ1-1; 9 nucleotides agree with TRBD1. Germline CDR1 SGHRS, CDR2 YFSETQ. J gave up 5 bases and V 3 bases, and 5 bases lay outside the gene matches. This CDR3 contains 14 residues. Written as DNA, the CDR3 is TGCGCCAGCAGCTGGGACAGGGCGGGGACTGAAGCTTTCTTT. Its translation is CASSWDRAGTEAFF.

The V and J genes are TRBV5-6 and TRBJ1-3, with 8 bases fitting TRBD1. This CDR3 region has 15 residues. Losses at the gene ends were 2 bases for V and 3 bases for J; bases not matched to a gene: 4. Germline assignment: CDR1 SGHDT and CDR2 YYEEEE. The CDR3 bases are TGTGCCAGCAGCTTCGGACAGGGCCGTGGAAACACCATATATTTT. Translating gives CASSFGQGRGNTIYF.

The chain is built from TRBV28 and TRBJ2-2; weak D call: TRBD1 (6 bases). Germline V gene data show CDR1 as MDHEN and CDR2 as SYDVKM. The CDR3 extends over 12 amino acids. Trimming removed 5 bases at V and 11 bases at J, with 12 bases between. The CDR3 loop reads CASSPLDSELFF. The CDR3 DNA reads TGTGCCAGCAGTCCCCTGGACAGCGAGCTGTTTTTT.

Here the CDR3 reads CASKGTGTYEQYF. Written as DNA, the CDR3 is TGTGCCAGCAAAGGGACAGGCACCTACGAGCAGTACTTC. V and J are TRBV2 and TRBJ2-7; 8 bases fit TRBD1. The CDR3 loop spans 13 amino acids. V trimming: 7 bases; J trimming: 2 bases; junction bases outside the gene matches: 4. From germline, CDR1 is SNHLY and CDR2 FYNNEI.

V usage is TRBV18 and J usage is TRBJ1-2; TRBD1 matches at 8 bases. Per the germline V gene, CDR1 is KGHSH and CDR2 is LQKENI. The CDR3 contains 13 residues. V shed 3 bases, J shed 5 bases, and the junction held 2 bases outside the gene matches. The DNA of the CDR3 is TGTGCCAGCTCACCGGACAGGGAATATGGCTACACCTTC. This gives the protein CASSPDREYGYTF.

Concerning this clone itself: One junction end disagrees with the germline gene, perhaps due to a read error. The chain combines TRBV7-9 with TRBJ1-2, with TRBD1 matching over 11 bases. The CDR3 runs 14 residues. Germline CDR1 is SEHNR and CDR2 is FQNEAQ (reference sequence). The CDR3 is CSSRLGTGGYGYTF. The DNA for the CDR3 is TGTTCCAGCAGGCTGGGGACAGGGGGCTATGGCTACACCTTC.

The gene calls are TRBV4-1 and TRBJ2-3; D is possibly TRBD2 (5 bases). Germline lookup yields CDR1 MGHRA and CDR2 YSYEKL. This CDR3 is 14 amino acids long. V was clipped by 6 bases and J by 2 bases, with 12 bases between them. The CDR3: CASRVSGNTDTQYF. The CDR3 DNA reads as TGCGCCAGCAGAGTTTCCGGGAACACAGATACGCAGTATTTT.

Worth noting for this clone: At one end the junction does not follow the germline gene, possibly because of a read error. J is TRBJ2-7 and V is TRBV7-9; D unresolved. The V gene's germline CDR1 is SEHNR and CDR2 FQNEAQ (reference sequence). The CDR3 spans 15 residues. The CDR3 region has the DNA TGTTCCAGCAGCTTAGGATTTGGAGACTCCTACGAGCAGTACTTC. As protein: CSSSLGFGDSYEQYF.

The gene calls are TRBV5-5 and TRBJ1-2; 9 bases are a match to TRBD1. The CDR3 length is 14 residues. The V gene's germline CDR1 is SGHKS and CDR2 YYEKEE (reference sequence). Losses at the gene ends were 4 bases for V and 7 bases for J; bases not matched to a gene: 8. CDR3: CASSVRDRAGGYTF. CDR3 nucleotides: TGTGCCAGCAGCGTACGGGACAGGGCAGGTGGCTACACCTTC.

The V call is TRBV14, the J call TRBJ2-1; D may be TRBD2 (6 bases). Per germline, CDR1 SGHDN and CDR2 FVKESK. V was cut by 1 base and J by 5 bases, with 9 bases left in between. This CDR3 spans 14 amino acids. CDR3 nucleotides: TGTGCCAGCAGCCAAGTTACGGGGGACAATGAGCAGTTCTTC. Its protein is CASSQVTGDNEQFF.

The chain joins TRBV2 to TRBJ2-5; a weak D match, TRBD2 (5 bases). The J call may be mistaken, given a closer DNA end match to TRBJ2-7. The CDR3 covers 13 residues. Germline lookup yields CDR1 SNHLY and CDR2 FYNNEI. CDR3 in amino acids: CASSAGVSYEQYF. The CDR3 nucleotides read TGTGCCAGCAGTGCCGGGGTCTCCTACGAGCAGTACTTC.

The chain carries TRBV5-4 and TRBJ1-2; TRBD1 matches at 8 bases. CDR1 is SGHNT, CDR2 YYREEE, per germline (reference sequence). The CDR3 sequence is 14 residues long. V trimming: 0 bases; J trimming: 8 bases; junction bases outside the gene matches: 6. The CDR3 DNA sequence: TGTGCCAGCAGCTTGGAACAGGGGGTGGGCGGCTACACCTTC. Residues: CASSLEQGVGGYTF.

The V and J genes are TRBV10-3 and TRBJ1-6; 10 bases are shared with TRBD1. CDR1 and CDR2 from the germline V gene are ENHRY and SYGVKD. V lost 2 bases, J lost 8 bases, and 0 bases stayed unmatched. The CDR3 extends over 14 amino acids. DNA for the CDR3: TGTGCCATCAGTGAGGGGACAGGGGATTCACCCCTCCACTTT. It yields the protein CAISEGTGDSPLHF.

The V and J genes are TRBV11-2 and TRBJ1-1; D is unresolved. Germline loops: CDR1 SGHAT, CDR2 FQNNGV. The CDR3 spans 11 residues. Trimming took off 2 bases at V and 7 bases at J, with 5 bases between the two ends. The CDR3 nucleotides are TGTGCCAGCAGCTTACGGGATGAAGCTTTCTTT. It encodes CASSLRDEAFF.

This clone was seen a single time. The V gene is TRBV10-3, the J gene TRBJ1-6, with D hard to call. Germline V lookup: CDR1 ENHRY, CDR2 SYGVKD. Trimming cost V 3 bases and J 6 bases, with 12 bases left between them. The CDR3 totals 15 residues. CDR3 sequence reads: CAISERGLTNSPLHF. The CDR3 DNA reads TGTGCCATCAGTGAACGAGGGCTTACTAATTCACCCCTCCACTTT.

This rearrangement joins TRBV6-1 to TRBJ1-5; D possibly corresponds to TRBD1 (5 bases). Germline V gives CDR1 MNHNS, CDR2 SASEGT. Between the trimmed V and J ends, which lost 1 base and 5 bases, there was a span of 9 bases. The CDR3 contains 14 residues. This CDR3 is CASSEGGLYQPQHF. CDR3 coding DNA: TGTGCCAGCAGTGAAGGGGGCCTTTATCAGCCCCAGCATTTT.

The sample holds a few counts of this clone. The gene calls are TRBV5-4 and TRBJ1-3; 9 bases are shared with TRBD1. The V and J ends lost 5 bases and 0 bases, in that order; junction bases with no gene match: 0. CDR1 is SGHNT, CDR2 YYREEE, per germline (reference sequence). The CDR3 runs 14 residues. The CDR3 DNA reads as TGTGCCAGCAGGGACAGGGGCTCTGGAAACACCATATATTTT. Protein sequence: CASRDRGSGNTIYF.